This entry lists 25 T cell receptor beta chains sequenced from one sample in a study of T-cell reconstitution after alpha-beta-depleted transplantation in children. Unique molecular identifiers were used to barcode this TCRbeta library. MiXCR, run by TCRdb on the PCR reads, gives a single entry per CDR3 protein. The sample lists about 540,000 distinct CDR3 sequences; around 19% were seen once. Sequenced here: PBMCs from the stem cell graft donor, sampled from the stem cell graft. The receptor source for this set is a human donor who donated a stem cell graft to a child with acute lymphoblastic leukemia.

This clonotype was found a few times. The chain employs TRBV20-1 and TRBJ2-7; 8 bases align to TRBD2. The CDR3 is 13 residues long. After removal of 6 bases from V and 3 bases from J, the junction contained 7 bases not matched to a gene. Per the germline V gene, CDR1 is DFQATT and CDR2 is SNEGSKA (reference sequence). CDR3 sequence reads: CSAPLAGNYEQYF. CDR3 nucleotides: TGCAGTGCACCTTTAGCGGGGAACTACGAGCAGTACTTC.

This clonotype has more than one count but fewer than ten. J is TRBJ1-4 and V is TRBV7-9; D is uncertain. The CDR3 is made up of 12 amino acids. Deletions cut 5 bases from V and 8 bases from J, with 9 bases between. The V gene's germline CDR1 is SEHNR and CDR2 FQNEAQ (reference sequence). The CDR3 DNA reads TGTGCCAGCAGCCCACATACAGAAAAACTGTTTTTT. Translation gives CASSPHTEKLFF.

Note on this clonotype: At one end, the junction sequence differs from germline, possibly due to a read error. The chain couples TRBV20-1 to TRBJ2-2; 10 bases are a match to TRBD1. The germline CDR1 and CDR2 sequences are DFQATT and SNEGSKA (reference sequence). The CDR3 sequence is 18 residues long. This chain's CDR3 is CCAESPSGTGENTGELFF. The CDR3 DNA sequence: TGCTGTGCCGAGTCCCCAAGCGGGACAGGGGAGAACACCGGGGAGCTGTTTTTT.

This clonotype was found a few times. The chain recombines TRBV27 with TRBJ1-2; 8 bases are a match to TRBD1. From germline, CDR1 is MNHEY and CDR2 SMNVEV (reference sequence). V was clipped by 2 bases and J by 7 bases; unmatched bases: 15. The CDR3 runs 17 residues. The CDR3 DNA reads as TGTGCCAGCAGTTTAGGTCAAAGAGGACAGGGACCGCGTGGCTACACCTTC. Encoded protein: CASSLGQRGQGPRGYTF.

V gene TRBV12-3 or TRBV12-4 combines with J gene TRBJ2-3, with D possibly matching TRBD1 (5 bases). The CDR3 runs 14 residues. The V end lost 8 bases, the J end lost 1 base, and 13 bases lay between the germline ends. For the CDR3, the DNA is TGTGCCAGCTCCCGCATAGGGGGCACAGATACGCAGTATTTT. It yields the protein CASSRIGGTDTQYF.

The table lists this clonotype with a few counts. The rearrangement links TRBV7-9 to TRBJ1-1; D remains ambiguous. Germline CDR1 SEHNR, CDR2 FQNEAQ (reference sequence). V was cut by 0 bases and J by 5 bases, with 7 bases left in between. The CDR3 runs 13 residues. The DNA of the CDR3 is TGTGCCAGCAGCTTAGCTCCGGGGACTGAAGCTTTCTTT. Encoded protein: CASSLAPGTEAFF.

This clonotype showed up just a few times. The CDR3 here is CSAQGRVAGTDTQYF. The CDR3 DNA is TGCAGTGCTCAGGGCCGGGTAGCGGGAACAGATACGCAGTATTTT. The chain links TRBV20-1 to TRBJ2-3, with 8 positions matching TRBD2. The junction had 10 bases not matched to a gene; V was cut back by 5 bases and J by 3 bases. The V gene's germline CDR1 is DFQATT and CDR2 SNEGSKA (reference sequence). This CDR3 has 15 residues.

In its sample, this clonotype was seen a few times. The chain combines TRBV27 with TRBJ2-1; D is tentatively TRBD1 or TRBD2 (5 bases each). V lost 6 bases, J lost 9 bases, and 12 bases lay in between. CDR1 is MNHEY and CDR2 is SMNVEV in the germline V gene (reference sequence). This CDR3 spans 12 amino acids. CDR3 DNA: TGTGCCAGCAGGGGGGTACGGGTTGAGCAGTTCTTC. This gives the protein CASRGVRVEQFF.

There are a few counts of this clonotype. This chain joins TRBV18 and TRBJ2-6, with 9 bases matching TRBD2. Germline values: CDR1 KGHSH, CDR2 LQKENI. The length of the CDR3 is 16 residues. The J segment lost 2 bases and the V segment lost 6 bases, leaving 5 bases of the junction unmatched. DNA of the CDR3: TGTGCCAGCTCTCCAATAGCGGGAGCTGGGGCCAACGTCCTGACTTTC. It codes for CASSPIAGAGANVLTF.

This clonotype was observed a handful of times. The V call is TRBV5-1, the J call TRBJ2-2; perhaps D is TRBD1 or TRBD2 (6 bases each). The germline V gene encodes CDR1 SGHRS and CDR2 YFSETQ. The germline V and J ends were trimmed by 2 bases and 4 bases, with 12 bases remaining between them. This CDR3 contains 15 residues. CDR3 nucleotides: TGCGCCAGCAGCTTTAACGGGGGCACCACCGGGGAGCTGTTTTTT. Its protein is CASSFNGGTTGELFF.

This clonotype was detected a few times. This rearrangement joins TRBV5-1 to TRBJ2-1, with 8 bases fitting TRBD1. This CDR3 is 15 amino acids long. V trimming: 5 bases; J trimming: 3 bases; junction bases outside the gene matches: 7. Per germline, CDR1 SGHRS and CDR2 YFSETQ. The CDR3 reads CASSTGQVGYNEQFF. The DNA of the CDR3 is TGCGCCAGCAGTACGGGACAGGTTGGCTACAATGAGCAGTTCTTC.

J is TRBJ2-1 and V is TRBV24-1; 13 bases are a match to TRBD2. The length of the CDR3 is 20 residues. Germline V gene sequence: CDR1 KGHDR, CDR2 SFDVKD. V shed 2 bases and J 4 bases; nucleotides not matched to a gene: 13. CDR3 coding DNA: TGTGCCACCAGTGATTACTCACTAGCGGGAGGGCCAAGTTGGTACAATGAGCAGTTCTTC. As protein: CATSDYSLAGGPSWYNEQFF.

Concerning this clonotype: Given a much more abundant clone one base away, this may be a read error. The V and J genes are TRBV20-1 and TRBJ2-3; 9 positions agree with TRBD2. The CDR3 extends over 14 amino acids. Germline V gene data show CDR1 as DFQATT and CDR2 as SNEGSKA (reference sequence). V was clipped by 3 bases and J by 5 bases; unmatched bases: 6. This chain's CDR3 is CSASGRGRVDTQYF. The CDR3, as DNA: TGCAGTGCTAGTGGTCGCGGGAGGGTAGATACGCAGTATTTT.

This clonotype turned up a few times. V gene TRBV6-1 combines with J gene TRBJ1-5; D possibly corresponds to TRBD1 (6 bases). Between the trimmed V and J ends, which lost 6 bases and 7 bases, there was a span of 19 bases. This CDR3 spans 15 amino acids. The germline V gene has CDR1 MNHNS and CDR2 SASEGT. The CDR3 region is CASSRRGAVLQPQHF. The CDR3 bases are TGTGCCAGCAGCCGACGGGGGGCAGTGCTCCAGCCCCAGCATTTT.

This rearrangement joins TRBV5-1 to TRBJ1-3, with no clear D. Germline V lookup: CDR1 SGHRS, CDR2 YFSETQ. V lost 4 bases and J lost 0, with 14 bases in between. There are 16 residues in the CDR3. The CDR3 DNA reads TGCGCCAGCAGCCCTATTGCAGATACCTCTGGAAACACCATATATTTT. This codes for CASSPIADTSGNTIYF.

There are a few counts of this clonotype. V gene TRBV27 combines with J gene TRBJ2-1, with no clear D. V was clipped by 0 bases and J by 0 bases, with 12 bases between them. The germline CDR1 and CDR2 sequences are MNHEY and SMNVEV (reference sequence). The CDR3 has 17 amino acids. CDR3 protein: CASSLSHRDISYNEQFF. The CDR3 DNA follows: TGTGCCAGCAGTTTATCCCATAGGGATATCTCCTACAATGAGCAGTTCTTC.

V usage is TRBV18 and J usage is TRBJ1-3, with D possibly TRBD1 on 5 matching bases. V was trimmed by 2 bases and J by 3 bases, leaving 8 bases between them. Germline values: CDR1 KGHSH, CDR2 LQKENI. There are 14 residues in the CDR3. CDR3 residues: CASSPSDSGNTIYF. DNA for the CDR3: TGTGCCAGCTCACCATCCGACAGTGGAAACACCATATATTTT. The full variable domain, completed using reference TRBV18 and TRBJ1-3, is NAGVMQNPRHLVRRRGQEARLRCSPMKGHSHVYWYRQLPEEGLKFMVYLQKENIIDESGMPKERFSAEFPKEGPSILRIQQVVRGDSAAYFCASSPSDSGNTIYFGEGSWLTVV.

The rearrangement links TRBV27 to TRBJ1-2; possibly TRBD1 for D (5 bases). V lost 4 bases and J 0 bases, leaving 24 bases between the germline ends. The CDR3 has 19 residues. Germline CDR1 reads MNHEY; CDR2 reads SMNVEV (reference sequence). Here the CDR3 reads CASSSRETAGLIPNYGYTF. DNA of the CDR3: TGTGCCAGCAGTTCGCGAGAAACGGCAGGGCTAATACCTAACTATGGCTACACCTTC.

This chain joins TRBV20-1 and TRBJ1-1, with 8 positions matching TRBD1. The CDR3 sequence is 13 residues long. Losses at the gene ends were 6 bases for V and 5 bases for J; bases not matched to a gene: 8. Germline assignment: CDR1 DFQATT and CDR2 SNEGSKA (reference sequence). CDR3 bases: TGCAGTGCCGTGGACAGGGTCGGGACTGAAGCTTTCTTT. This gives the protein CSAVDRVGTEAFF.

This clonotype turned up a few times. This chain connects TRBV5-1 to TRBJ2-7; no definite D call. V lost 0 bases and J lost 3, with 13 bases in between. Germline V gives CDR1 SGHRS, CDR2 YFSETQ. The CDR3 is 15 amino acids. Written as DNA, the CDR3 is TGCGCCAGCAGCTTGGAGTCGGCTTTTCGCTACGAGCAGTACTTC. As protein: CASSLESAFRYEQYF. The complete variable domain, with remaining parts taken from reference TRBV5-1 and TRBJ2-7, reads KAGVTQTPRYLIKTRGQQVTLSCSPISGHRSVSWYQQTPGQGLQFLFEYFSETQRNKGNFPGRFSGRQFSNSRSEMNVSTLELGDSALYLCASSLESAFRYEQYFGPGTRLTVT.

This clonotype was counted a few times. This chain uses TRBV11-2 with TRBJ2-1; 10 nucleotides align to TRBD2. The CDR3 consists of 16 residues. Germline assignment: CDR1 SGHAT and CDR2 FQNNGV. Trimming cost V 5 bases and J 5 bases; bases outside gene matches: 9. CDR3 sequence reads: CASSQGGTSVNNEQFF. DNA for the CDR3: TGTGCCAGCAGCCAAGGCGGGACTAGCGTAAACAATGAGCAGTTCTTC.

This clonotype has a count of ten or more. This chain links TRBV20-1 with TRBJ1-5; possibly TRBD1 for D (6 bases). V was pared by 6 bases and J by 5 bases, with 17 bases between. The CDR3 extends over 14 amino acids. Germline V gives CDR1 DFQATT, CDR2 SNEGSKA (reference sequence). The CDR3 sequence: CSAIPTGYDQPQHF. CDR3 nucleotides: TGCAGTGCCATCCCTACAGGGTACGATCAGCCCCAGCATTTT.

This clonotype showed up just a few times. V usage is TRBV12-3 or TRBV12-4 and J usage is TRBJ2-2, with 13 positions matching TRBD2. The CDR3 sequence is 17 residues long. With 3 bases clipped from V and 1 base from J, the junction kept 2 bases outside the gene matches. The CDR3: CASSFGLAGENTGELFF. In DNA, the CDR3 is TGTGCCAGCAGTTTCGGACTAGCGGGAGAGAACACCGGGGAGCTGTTTTTT.

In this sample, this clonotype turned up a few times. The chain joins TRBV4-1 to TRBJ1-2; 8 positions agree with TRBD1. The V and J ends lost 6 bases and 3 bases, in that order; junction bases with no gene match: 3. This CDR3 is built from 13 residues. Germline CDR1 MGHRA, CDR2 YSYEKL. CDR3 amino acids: CASSQQGDYGYTF. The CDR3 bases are TGCGCCAGCAGTCAACAGGGGGACTATGGCTACACCTTC.

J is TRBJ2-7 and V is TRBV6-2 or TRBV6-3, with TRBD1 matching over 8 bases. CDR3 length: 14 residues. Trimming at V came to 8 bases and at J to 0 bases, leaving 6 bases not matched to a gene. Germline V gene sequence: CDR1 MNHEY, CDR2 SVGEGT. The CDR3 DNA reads TGTGCCAGCGAAACCGGGACAGGCTCCTACGAGCAGTACTTC. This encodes CASETGTGSYEQYF.